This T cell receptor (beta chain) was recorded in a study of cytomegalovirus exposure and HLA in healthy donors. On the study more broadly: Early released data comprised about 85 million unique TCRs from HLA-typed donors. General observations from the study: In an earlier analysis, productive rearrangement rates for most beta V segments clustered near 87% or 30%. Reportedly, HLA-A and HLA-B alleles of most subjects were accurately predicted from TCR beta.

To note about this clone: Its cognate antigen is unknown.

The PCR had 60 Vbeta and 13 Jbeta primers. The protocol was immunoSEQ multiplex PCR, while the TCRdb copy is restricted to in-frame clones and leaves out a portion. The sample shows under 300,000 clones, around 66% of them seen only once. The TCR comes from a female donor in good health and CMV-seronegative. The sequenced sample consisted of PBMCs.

The DNA of the CDR3 is TGTGCCAGCAGTGCGACGGGGACAGGTGCGAGGGACAATGAGCAGTTCTTC. Protein product: CASSATGTGARDNEQFF. J is TRBJ2-1 and V is TRBV6-1, with 8 bases lining up with TRBD1. The CDR3 covers 17 residues. Germline lookup yields CDR1 MNHNS and CDR2 SASEGT. The V gene end was trimmed by 4 bases and the J gene end by 5 bases; junction bases not matched to a gene: 13.